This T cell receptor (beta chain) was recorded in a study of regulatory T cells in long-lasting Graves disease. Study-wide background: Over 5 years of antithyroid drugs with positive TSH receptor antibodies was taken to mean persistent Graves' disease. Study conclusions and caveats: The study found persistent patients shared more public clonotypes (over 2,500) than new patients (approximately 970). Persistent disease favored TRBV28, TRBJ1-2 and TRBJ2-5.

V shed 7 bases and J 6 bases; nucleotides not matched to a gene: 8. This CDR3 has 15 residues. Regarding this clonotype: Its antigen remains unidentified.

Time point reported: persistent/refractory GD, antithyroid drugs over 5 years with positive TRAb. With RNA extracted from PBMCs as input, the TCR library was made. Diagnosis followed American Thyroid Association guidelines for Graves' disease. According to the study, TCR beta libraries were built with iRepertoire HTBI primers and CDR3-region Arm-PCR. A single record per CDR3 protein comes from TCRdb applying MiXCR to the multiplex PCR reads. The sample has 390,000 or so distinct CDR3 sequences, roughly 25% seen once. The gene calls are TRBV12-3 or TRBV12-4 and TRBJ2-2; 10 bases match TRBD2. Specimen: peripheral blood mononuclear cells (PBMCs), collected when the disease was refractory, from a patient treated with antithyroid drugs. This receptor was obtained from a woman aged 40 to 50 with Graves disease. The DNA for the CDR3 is TGTGCCAGCACCCGAGCGGGAGGGGAGGCCGGGGAGCTGTTTTTT. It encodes CASTRAGGEAGELFF.